This TCR beta chain was profiled in a study of Ad26.COV2.S vaccination and SARS-CoV-2 variants. Study in general: Donor participated within the Ad26.COV2.S arm of the COV1001 trial. Findings of the study overall: Assessments of TCR breadth and depth may have underestimated the total T cell responses.

Clones were sequenced by immunoSEQ multiplex PCR, and TCRdb holds only the in-frame ones, with some missing. The sample yields fewer than 400,000 clones, approximately 80% seen once. Worth noting for this clone: Its antigen remains unidentified.

Treatment described: about 20 received Ad26.COV2.S at low or high dose, single or two shots; 5 received placebo; per-sample allocation not given. The samples date from day 63 after the first vaccine or placebo injection. There are 16 residues in the CDR3. Germline lookup yields CDR1 SGHRS and CDR2 YFSETQ. Deletions cut 1 base from V and 0 bases from J, with 14 bases between. This specimen was peripheral blood, taken in a trial of Ad26.COV2.S vaccine versus placebo. The clonotype comes from a person between 18 and 59 years old who received the Ad26.COV2.S COVID-19 vaccine or a placebo. The chain is built from TRBV5-1 and TRBJ2-7; the D gene is possibly TRBD1 (5 bases). CDR3 sequence reads: CASSLFSGASSYEQYF. Here the CDR3 DNA reads TGCGCCAGCAGCTTGTTTAGTGGGGCTAGCTCCTACGAGCAGTACTTC.